This T cell receptor (beta chain) is drawn from a study of blood T cell repertoires in COVID-19. CDR1 and CDR2 from the germline V gene are MNHEY and SVGAGI. V lost 3 bases, J lost 6 bases, and 13 bases lay in between. The CDR3 runs 14 residues. This clone was seen once. Clinical history reported by participants formed the basis on which cohorts were assigned. Original processing notes: Scientists estimated how many nucleated cells there were by amplifying reference gene primers. Here immunoSEQ multiplex PCR was the method, and the copy in TCRdb shows in-frame clones only, minus some. V, J and clone size are those of that table, while D and trimming were read from the DNA. Found here are roughly 400,000 clones, 80% to 95% of them singletons; the top ten hold about 0.78%.

The chain couples TRBV6-5 to TRBJ2-3, with D possibly TRBD2 on 5 matching bases. The source is a woman in her thirties or forties who had been exposed to COVID-19. Specimen: PBMCs or T cells enriched from blood (not recorded which). Here the CDR3 DNA reads TGTGCCAGCAGTTATGGGCTAGCCTCTGATACGCAGTATTTT. Translation gives CASSYGLASDTQYF.